These T cell receptor beta chains were read from a single sample in a study of graft-versus-host responses after intestinal transplantation. TCRdb keeps only in-frame clones here, not all; method: immunoSEQ multiplex PCR. The sample has about 43,000 clones; less than 95% are singletons. The sample here was PBMCs, taken around 48 weeks after intestinal transplant. Receptors originate from a human patient who received an intestinal transplant, so some T cells may come from the graft donor. The CDR3 runs from the conserved cysteine through the conserved F or W. A D gene is named only where the DNA matches it firmly. Size tells how often a clone was seen (once, few, many) or the class of an expanded clone, and some rows leave it out.

clone size	D gene	V gene	J gene	CDR3 DNA	CDR3 protein
NA	NA	TRBV2	TRBJ2-1	TGTGCCAGCAGTGAAGTGCGGGGATCGCCCTACAATGAGCAGTTCTTC	CASSEVRGSPYNEQFF
NA	TRBD2	TRBV5-1	TRBJ2-5	TGCGCCAGCAGCTTGGGCGGTACTAGCGGGAAAGAGACCCAGTACTTC	CASSLGGTSGKETQYF
NA	NA	TRBV9	TRBJ2-3	TGTGCCAGCAGCGTAGTCGAAGCGAACACAGATACGCAGTATTTT	CASSVVEANTDTQYF
NA	NA	TRBV7-9	TRBJ2-5	TGTGCCAGCAGCTTAGGCGGTTTACGGGAAGAGACCCAGTACTTC	CASSLGGLREETQYF
NA	TRBD1	TRBV6-5	TRBJ1-4	TGTGCCAGCAGGGAGACAGGGGTTACTAATGAAAAACTGTTTTTT	CASRETGVTNEKLFF
NA	NA	TRBV4-2	TRBJ2-2	TGTGCCAGCAGCCAAGATGACACCGGGGAGCTGTTTTTT	CASSQDDTGELFF
few	TRBD1	TRBV11-1	TRBJ2-3	TGTGCCAGCAGCATGGGACAGGTGGTGGAGGAAGGTGGTTTT	CASSMGQVVEEGGF
NA	NA	TRBV13	TRBJ2-7	TGTGCCAGCAGCTCATTCGAGGACAGCTACGAGCAGTACTTC	CASSSFEDSYEQYF
NA	NA	TRBV4-2	TRBJ2-1	TGTGCCAGCAGCCCAGAGAGGGGTGAGCAGTTCTTC	CASSPERGEQFF
NA	NA	TRBV11-2	TRBJ1-1	TGTGCCAGCAGCTTATGGAGGGAAACAGCCCCGAACACTGAAGCTTTCTTT	CASSLWRETAPNTEAFF
NA	NA	TRBV30	TRBJ1-5	TGTGCCTGGGAAAGCGGGGTAAGCAATCAGCCCCAGCATTTT	CAWESGVSNQPQHF
NA	NA	TRBV27	TRBJ2-5	TGTGCCAGCAGTCAACAGCTAGCTCGCCGTCGGGAGACCCAGTACTTC	CASSQQLARRRETQYF
NA	NA	TRBV5-1	TRBJ2-2	TGCGCCAGCAGCTTCAGGGTCTCGGCCGGGGAGCTGTTTTTT	CASSFRVSAGELFF
NA	NA	TRBV2	TRBJ1-3	TGTGCCAGCGAGGAAGGGCTTGGAAACACCATATATTTT	CASEEGLGNTIYF
NA	NA	TRBV9	TRBJ1-2	TGTGCCAGCAGCGATTCGGGTGCTAACTATGGCTACACCTTC	CASSDSGANYGYTF
once	TRBD2	TRBV18	TRBJ2-5	TGTGCCAGCTCACTCTATCGGACTAGTAGGAGTGGGCTACTGTACCAAGAGACCCAGTACTTC	CASSLYRTSRSGLLYQETQYF
NA	NA	TRBV15	TRBJ1-4	TGTGCCACCAGCACCGCGGGGGGGGGACTTCATAATGAAAAACTGTTTTTT	CATSTAGGGLHNEKLFF
NA	TRBD2	TRBV9	TRBJ2-1	TGTGCCAGCAGCGTAGACGGGAGGAGCGTCAATGAGCAGTTCTTC	CASSVDGRSVNEQFF
NA	NA	TRBV5-5	TRBJ2-5	TGTGCCAGCAGCTTGGATGAGACCCAGTACTTC	CASSLDETQYF
NA	NA	TRBV29-1	TRBJ2-4	TGCAGCGTTGAGGTCAGCATGGGGAACATTCAGTACTTC	CSVEVSMGNIQYF
NA	NA	TRBV10-2	TRBJ2-1	TGCGCCAGCAGCATACTCGGACCCCTTTCCTACAATGAGCAGTTCTTC	CASSILGPLSYNEQFF
NA	NA	TRBV10-3	TRBJ1-2	TGTGCCATCAGTGTCGGAACAGTGTTAGGCTACACCTTC	CAISVGTVLGYTF
NA	TRBD1	TRBV5-1	TRBJ2-7	TGCGCCAGCAGCTCGGACAGGGGGAGCCCGAAGCAGTACTTC	CASSSDRGSPKQYF
NA	TRBD1	TRBV27	TRBJ2-5	TGTGCCAGCAGTTCGGGACAGATCCAAGAGACCCAGTACTTC	CASSSGQIQETQYF
NA	NA	TRBV5-1	TRBJ1-1	TGCGCCAGCAGCTACGGGACATCCACTGAAGCTTTCTTT	CASSYGTSTEAFF
NA	TRBD2	TRBV4-1	TRBJ2-4	TGCGCCAGCAGCCAAGAGCTAGCGGGAGTCTTGAACATTCAGTACTTC	CASSQELAGVLNIQYF
NA	TRBD1	TRBV29-1	TRBJ2-5	TGCAGCGTGCATCCCGGGACAGGCGACGAGACCCAGTACTTC	CSVHPGTGDETQYF
NA	NA	TRBV29-1	TRBJ1-1	TGCAGCGTTCAGGGGATGAACACTGAAGCTTTCTTT	CSVQGMNTEAFF
NA	NA	TRBV11-2	TRBJ2-7	TGTGCCAGCAGTCGACCTCGGGGGGCCGTGAACGAGCAGTACTTC	CASSRPRGAVNEQYF
NA	TRBD1	TRBV7-3	TRBJ2-1	TGTGCCAGCAGCTTAACTTCCGGGACAGGGAATGAGCAGTTCTTC	CASSLTSGTGNEQFF
NA	NA	TRBV30	TRBJ2-7	TGTGCCTGGAGTTCTCGATACGAGCAGTACTTC	CAWSSRYEQYF
NA	TRBD1	TRBV6-5	TRBJ1-2	TGTGCCAGCCGATTTAAGACAGGGGGCAGTGGCTACACCTTC	CASRFKTGGSGYTF